This T cell receptor beta chain was captured by sequencing in a study of post-analysis software for immune sequencing data. Study observations and caveats: Compared with controls, patients had more of roughly 5 TRBV segments, including TRBV5-6, TRBV5-1 and TRBV20-1.

The TCR beta cDNA libraries contained unique molecular identifiers. TCRdb ran MiXCR on the PCR reads and lists one entry per CDR3 protein. The sample carries more than 450,000 distinct CDR3 sequences, about a third recorded once. Germline values: CDR1 DFQATT, CDR2 SNEGSKA (reference sequence). The V gene lost 6 bases and the J gene lost 10 bases, with 19 bases spanning the gap. This CDR3 comprises 14 residues. This clonotype came up a few times. What it recognizes is unknown. Sequencing was carried out using blood. The TCR originated in a girl under 18 with multiple sclerosis. J is TRBJ1-6 and V is TRBV20-1, with D possibly being TRBD1 (5 bases). The CDR3 coding sequence is TGCAGTGCCCGCGGACACGCCTCGGAGTCACCCCTCCACTTT. The encoded protein is CSARGHASESPLHF.